Listed below are T cell receptor beta chains from one sample, sequenced in a study of cytomegalovirus exposure and HLA in healthy donors. Some clones are missing from TCRdb's copy, which holds only in-frame ones; the method was immunoSEQ multiplex PCR. The sample table includes fewer than 45,000 clones. The sequenced material came from PBMCs. Every receptor here comes from a woman aged 25 to 39 in good health and CMV-seronegative. Each CDR3 is given with its conserved first and last residue. A D gene is named only where the DNA matches it firmly.

DNA	CDR3	V	J	D
TGTGCCAGCAGCCATACAGGGAACACTGAAGCTTTCTTT	CASSHTGNTEAFF	TRBV6-5	TRBJ1-1	.
TGCGCCAGCAGCCAACCACCACGGACTAGCATTTTTGGCGAGCAGTACTTC	CASSQPPRTSIFGEQYF	TRBV4-1	TRBJ2-7	TRBD2
TGTGCCAGCAGCCTGGACAGGGGGCCGAATCAGCCCCAGCATTTT	CASSLDRGPNQPQHF	TRBV5-4	TRBJ1-5	TRBD1
TGCGCCAGCAGTGAGTTCGGGACTAGCGGGAGGGCCGGCACAGATACGCAGTATTTT	CASSEFGTSGRAGTDTQYF	TRBV10-2	TRBJ2-3	TRBD2
TGTGCCAGCAGACCGCGGAGCTATAGCACAGATACGCAGTATTTT	CASRPRSYSTDTQYF	TRBV6-1	TRBJ2-3	.
TGCGCCAGCAGCTTGATCAGCGGGGCCTACGAGCAGTACTTC	CASSLISGAYEQYF	TRBV5-1	TRBJ2-7	TRBD2
TGCAGCGTTGGCTGGCAGGGGTTGCCCAATGAGCAGTTCTTC	CSVGWQGLPNEQFF	TRBV29-1	TRBJ2-1	.
TGCGCCAGCAGCCAAGAAGGCGGGGCCTCTGGAAGCACCATATATTTT	CASSQEGGASGSTIYF	TRBV4-3	TRBJ1-3	.
TGTGCCAGCAGTTTCTCGGGTATTATCTATGGCTACACCTTC	CASSFSGIIYGYTF	TRBV28	TRBJ1-2	.
TGTGCCAGCACCGAACGGGACAGGGATGGCTACACCTTC	CASTERDRDGYTF	TRBV6-1	TRBJ1-2	TRBD1
TGCGCCAGCAGCCACCAGGGTCTCAGCACAGATACGCAGTATTTT	CASSHQGLSTDTQYF	TRBV4-1	TRBJ2-3	.